What follows is one TCR beta chain and its context. The data derive from a study of blood T cell repertoires in COVID-19. Clones were read by immunoSEQ multiplex PCR, and TCRdb kept only the in-frame ones, dropping some. The sample holds a few hundred thousand clones, about 90% seen once. V shed 0 bases, J shed 0 bases, and the junction held 11 bases outside the gene matches. The CDR3 covers 18 residues. Germline V CDR1 and CDR2: SGHTA, FQGNSA. Sequenced sample: PBMCs or T cells enriched from blood (not recorded which). The chain is built from TRBV7-2 and TRBJ2-7; TRBD1 aligns across 7 bases. The TCR originated in a woman aged 30 to 39 who had recovered from COVID-19. CDR3 in DNA: TGTGCCAGCAGCTTAGCCCCCCCGACAGGGTCCGGCTCCTACGAGCAGTACTTC. It specifies CASSLAPPTGSGSYEQYF.